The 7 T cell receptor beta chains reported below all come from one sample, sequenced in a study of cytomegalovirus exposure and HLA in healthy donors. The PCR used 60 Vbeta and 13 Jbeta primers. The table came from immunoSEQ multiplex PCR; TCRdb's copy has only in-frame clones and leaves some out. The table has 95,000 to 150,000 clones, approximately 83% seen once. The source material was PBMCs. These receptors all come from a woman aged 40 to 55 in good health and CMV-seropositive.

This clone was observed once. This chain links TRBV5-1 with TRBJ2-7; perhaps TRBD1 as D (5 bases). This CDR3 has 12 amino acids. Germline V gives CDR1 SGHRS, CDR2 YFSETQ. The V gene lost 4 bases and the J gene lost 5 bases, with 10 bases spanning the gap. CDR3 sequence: CASSLRADEQYF. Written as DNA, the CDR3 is TGCGCCAGCAGCCTCAGGGCCGACGAGCAGTACTTC.

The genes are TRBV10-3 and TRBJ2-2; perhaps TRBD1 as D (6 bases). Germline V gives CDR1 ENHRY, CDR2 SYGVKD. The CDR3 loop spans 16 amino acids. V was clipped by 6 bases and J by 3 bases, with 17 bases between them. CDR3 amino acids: CAIRGTLAMDTGELFF. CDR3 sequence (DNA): TGTGCCATCAGGGGGACACTCGCGATGGACACCGGGGAGCTGTTTTTT.

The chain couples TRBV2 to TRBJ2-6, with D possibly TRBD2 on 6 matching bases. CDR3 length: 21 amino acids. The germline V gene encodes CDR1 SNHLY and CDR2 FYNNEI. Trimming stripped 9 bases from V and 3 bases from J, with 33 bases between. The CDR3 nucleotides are TGTGCCAGTACTCCCCACGACCCAAAGTACGGTAGCGGAGGTGGGGCCAACGTCCTGACTTTC. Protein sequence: CASTPHDPKYGSGGGANVLTF.

The CDR3 protein is CASSQEVPGIGTGELFF. The CDR3 DNA reads as TGCGCCAGCAGCCAAGAGGTTCCAGGGATCGGCACCGGGGAGCTGTTTTTT. V is TRBV4-1 and J is TRBJ2-2, with D maybe TRBD1 (5 bases). CDR3 length: 17 residues. In germline, CDR1 is MGHRA, CDR2 YSYEKL. With 0 bases removed from V and 4 bases from J, the gap between germline ends came to 15 bases.

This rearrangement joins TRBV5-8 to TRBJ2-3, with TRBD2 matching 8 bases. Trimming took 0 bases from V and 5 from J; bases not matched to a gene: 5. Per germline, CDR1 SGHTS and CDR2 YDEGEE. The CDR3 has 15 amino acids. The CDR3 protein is CASSLGALAGDTQYF. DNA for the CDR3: TGTGCCAGCAGCTTGGGTGCGCTAGCGGGAGATACGCAGTATTTT.

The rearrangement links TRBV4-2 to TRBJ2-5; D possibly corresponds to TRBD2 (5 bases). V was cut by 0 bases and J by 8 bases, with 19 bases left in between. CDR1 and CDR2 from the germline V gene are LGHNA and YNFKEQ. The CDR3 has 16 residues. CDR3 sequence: CASSQDWRLGPHTQYF. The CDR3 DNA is TGTGCCAGCAGCCAAGATTGGAGGCTAGGTCCCCATACCCAGTACTTC.

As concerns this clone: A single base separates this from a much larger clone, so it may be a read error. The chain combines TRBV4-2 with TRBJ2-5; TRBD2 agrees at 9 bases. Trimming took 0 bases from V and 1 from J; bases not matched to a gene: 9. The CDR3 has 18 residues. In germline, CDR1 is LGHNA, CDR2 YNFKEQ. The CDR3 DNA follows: TGTGCCAGCAGCCAAGATCCTAGCGGGGCCAACCTCCAAGAGACCCAGTACTTC. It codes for CASSQDPSGANLQETQYF.